The 21 T cell receptor beta chains in this list originate from one sample, sequenced in a study of brain T cells in children with intractable seizures. Time point specified: blood from clinic visit 5 months post-surgery; TSC patient then seizure free. This table comes from immunoSEQ multiplex PCR, and its TCRdb copy is limited to in-frame clones, with some not included. Of about 340,000 clones listed, roughly 93% are singletons. The sequenced sample was peripheral blood, obtained around 5 months after surgery. The receptors were gathered from a boy under two years old with tuberous sclerosis and intractable seizures.

The chain employs TRBV9 and TRBJ2-7; D is unclear. Trimming cost V 0 bases and J 3 bases, with 13 bases left between them. The CDR3 loop spans 15 amino acids. CDR1 is SGDLS and CDR2 is YYNGEE in the germline V gene. CDR3 in amino acids: CASSVAPGLDYEQYF. The CDR3, as DNA: TGTGCCAGCAGCGTAGCTCCGGGTTTAGACTACGAGCAGTACTTC.

This chain joins TRBV6-2 or TRBV6-3 and TRBJ2-7; D remains ambiguous. The germline V and J ends were trimmed by 3 bases and 0 bases, with 6 bases remaining between them. CDR1 MNHEY and CDR2 SVGEGT come from the germline V gene. The CDR3 spans 13 residues. The CDR3 DNA follows: TGTGCCAGCAGTTATATGGACTCCTACGAGCAGTACTTC. It encodes CASSYMDSYEQYF.

This clone was picked up a small number of times. The CDR3 here is CASSERQNTGELFF. CDR3 nucleotides: TGTGCCAGCAGTGAAAGGCAGAACACCGGGGAGCTGTTTTTT. V is TRBV25-1 and J is TRBJ2-2; D is unresolved. CDR1 MGHDK and CDR2 SYGVNS come from the germline V gene. CDR3 length equals 14 residues. V lost 2 bases, J lost 1 base, and 5 bases lay in between.

This chain connects TRBV11-3 to TRBJ2-3, with D uncertain. This CDR3 spans 17 amino acids. CDR1 is SGHNT, CDR2 YENEEA, per germline. The V and J ends lost 7 bases and 0 bases respectively, with 20 bases between them. The CDR3 loop is CASKNDRWRSSTDTQYF. Written as DNA, the CDR3 is TGTGCCAGCAAAAACGACCGGTGGCGGTCTAGCACAGATACGCAGTATTTT.

The sample holds one count of this clone. V gene TRBV19 combines with J gene TRBJ2-7; D assignment may be TRBD1 or TRBD2 (6 bases each). The germline V and J ends were trimmed by 5 bases and 0 bases, with 11 bases remaining between them. Germline V CDR1 and CDR2: LNHDA, SQIVND (reference sequence). The CDR3 runs to 14 residues. The CDR3 here is CASSPEGGSYEQYF. CDR3 bases: TGTGCCAGTAGTCCTGAGGGGGGCTCCTACGAGCAGTACTTC.

V and J are TRBV3-1 (or the pseudogene TRBV3-2) and TRBJ1-6; D is undetermined. This CDR3 is 15 amino acids long. The V gene lost 1 base and the J gene lost 5 bases, with 9 bases spanning the gap. Germline V lookup: CDR1 LGHDT, CDR2 YNNKEL (reference sequence). The CDR3 sequence: CASSQGQTHNSPLHF. For the CDR3, the DNA is TGTGCCAGCAGCCAAGGGCAAACCCATAATTCACCCCTCCACTTT.

The gene calls are TRBV4-1 and TRBJ2-2; no definite D call. There are 14 residues in the CDR3. CDR1 and CDR2 (germline): MGHRA, YSYEKL. The ends were cut back, 1 base at V and 5 bases at J, with 8 bases in the middle. This chain's CDR3 is CASSQGYGTGELFF. The DNA for the CDR3 is TGCGCCAGCAGCCAAGGATACGGTACCGGGGAGCTGTTTTTT.

Note on this clone: Given a far larger clone just one base away, this is likely a sequencing read error. This chain uses TRBV7-8 with TRBJ1-2; 10 bases are shared with TRBD1. V shed 6 bases, J shed 4 bases, and the junction held 5 bases outside the gene matches. CDR1 is SGHVS, CDR2 FQNEAQ, per germline. CDR3 length: 14 residues. CDR3 sequence: CASSPDRGTYGYTF. DNA of the CDR3: TGTGCCAGCAGTCCGGACAGGGGGACCTATGGCTACACCTTC.

This clone was seen a single time. The gene calls are TRBV5-4 and TRBJ2-7; the D gene is possibly TRBD1 (5 bases). The CDR3 is 17 residues long. The germline gives CDR1 SGHNT, CDR2 YYREEE (reference sequence). V lost 1 base and J 2 bases, leaving 19 bases between the germline ends. CDR3 amino acids: CASSLNETDFFPYEQYF. The CDR3 nucleotides read TGTGCCAGCAGCTTGAACGAGACAGACTTTTTCCCCTACGAGCAGTACTTC.

V gene TRBV24-1 combines with J gene TRBJ1-1, with D possibly matching TRBD1 (6 bases). Germline V CDR1 and CDR2: KGHDR, SFDVKD. Trimming removed 6 bases from V and 4 bases from J, with 11 bases in between. CDR3 size: 13 residues. The CDR3 DNA reads TGTGCCACCAGTTCGTGGGGGGCCACTGAAGCTTTCTTT. It translates to CATSSWGATEAFF.

This clone was seen just once. The chain combines TRBV7-8 with TRBJ1-1, with D unclear. CDR1 SGHVS and CDR2 FQNEAQ come from the germline V gene. CDR3 length: 13 residues. The V end was cut by 1 base, the J end by 3 bases, with 6 bases between. CDR3 coding DNA: TGTGCCAGCAGCTTAGAACCCGACACTGAAGCTTTCTTT. Translated, it gives CASSLEPDTEAFF. Drawing the rest from reference TRBV7-8 and TRBJ1-1, the complete variable domain is GAGVSQSPRYKVAKRGQDVALRCDPISGHVSLFWYQQALGQGPEFLTYFQNEAQLDKSGLPSDRFFAERPEGSVSTLKIQRTQQEDSAVYLCASSLEPDTEAFFGQGTRLTVV.

This rearrangement joins TRBV19 to TRBJ2-5, with D unclear. The germline V gene encodes CDR1 LNHDA and CDR2 SQIVND (reference sequence). The CDR3 extends over 13 amino acids. Trimming removed 5 bases at V and 5 bases at J, with 12 bases between. The CDR3 DNA reads as TGTGCCAGTAGTCCGCTCGCCGGGGAGACCCAGTACTTC. Translating gives CASSPLAGETQYF.

The chain links TRBV5-1 to TRBJ2-5; 7 bases line up with TRBD1. Trimming removed 4 bases from V and 5 bases from J; junction bases left unmatched: 5. Germline V gene lookup returns CDR1 SGHRS and CDR2 YFSETQ. CDR3 length equals 13 residues. CDR3 protein: CASSETGYETQYF. DNA of the CDR3: TGCGCCAGCAGCGAGACAGGGTACGAGACCCAGTACTTC. Supplemented by reference TRBV5-1 and TRBJ2-5, the full variable domain reads KAGVTQTPRYLIKTRGQQVTLSCSPISGHRSVSWYQQTPGQGLQFLFEYFSETQRNKGNFPGRFSGRQFSNSRSEMNVSTLELGDSALYLCASSETGYETQYFGPGTRLLVL.

This chain links TRBV12-3 or TRBV12-4 with TRBJ1-1; D uncertain. The length of the CDR3 is 13 residues. V was shortened by 4 bases and J by 1 base, with 7 bases between the two germline ends. The CDR3 DNA reads TGTGCCAGCAGTTCACCGGGGAACACTGAAGCTTTCTTT. Its protein product is CASSSPGNTEAFF.

The chain has TRBV4-1 and TRBJ2-1; TRBD2 is a possible D gene (5 bases). Per germline, CDR1 MGHRA and CDR2 YSYEKL. The CDR3 is made up of 15 amino acids. Trimming took off 6 bases at V and 1 base at J, with 13 bases between the two ends. In nucleotides, the CDR3 is TGCGCCAGCAGTTTCTATCGGGGTTCCTACAATGAGCAGTTCTTC. Protein: CASSFYRGSYNEQFF.

The chain couples TRBV9 to TRBJ2-7; 7 positions match TRBD1. The ends lost 2 bases at V and 1 base at J; junction bases unmatched: 6. The CDR3 spans 15 residues. Germline CDR1 SGDLS, CDR2 YYNGEE. CDR3 amino acids: CASSVAGTASYEQYF. As DNA, the CDR3 is TGTGCCAGCAGCGTGGCCGGGACAGCTTCCTACGAGCAGTACTTC.

CDR3 in amino acids: CASSITGISNQPQHF. The CDR3 region has the DNA TGTGCCAGTAGTATTACAGGAATCAGCAATCAGCCCCAGCATTTT. This sequence joins TRBV19 and TRBJ1-5, with D tentatively TRBD1 (5 bases). V lost 3 bases, J lost 1 base, and 10 bases lay in between. Germline V lookup: CDR1 LNHDA, CDR2 SQIVND (reference sequence). The CDR3 consists of 15 residues.

The V gene is TRBV11-3, the J gene TRBJ2-7; 7 bases line up with TRBD2. The CDR3 length is 15 residues. Trimming cost V 0 bases and J 6 bases; bases outside gene matches: 8. The germline V gene has CDR1 SGHNT and CDR2 YENEEA. The CDR3 spells CASSLEAGFTIEQYF. In DNA form, the CDR3 reads TGTGCCAGCAGCTTAGAAGCGGGATTTACAATCGAGCAGTACTTC. Full variable domain (missing parts from reference TRBV11-3 and TRBJ2-7): EAGVVQSPRYKIIEKKQPVAFWCNPISGHNTLYWYLQNLGQGPELLIRYENEEAVDDSQLPKDRFSAERLKGVDSTLKIQPAELGDSAVYLCASSLEAGFTIEQYFGPGTRLTVT.

The chain uses TRBV11-3 and TRBJ2-2; weak D call: TRBD2 (6 bases). Trimming removed 2 bases at V and 7 bases at J, with 11 bases between. Per the germline V gene, CDR1 is SGHNT and CDR2 is YENEEA. This CDR3 region has 14 residues. CDR3 protein: CASSLREMGGELFF. Here the CDR3 DNA reads TGTGCCAGCAGCTTACGGGAGATGGGCGGGGAGCTGTTTTTT.

CDR3 bases: TGTGCTAGTGGTTCCCGGGACAGGGACCTCACCGGGGAGCTGTTTTTT. Translated: CASGSRDRDLTGELFF. The chain carries TRBV12-5 and TRBJ2-2; TRBD1 agrees at 9 bases. The CDR3 extends over 16 amino acids. After removal of 4 bases from V and 4 bases from J, the junction contained 7 bases not matched to a gene. Looked up from germline, CDR1 is LGHNT and CDR2 is FRNRAP.

The chain combines TRBV6-5 with TRBJ2-5; the D is unclear. CDR3 size: 15 residues. V was shortened by 0 bases and J by 5 bases, with 13 bases between the two germline ends. The germline V gene encodes CDR1 MNHEY and CDR2 SVGAGI. The CDR3 coding sequence is TGTGCCAGCAGTTACTCGAAGGCGCGGCGGGAGACCCAGTACTTC. Its protein is CASSYSKARRETQYF.